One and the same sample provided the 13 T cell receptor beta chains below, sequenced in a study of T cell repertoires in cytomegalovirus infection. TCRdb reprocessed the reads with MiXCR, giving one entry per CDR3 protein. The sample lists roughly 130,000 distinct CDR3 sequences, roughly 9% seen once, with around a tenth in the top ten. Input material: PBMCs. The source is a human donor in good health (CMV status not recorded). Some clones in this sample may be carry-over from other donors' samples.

Written as DNA, the CDR3 is TGCAGCGTTGAATCTCCTCCATCGAACACTGAAGCTTTCTTT. Protein product: CSVESPPSNTEAFF. The chain uses TRBV29-1 and TRBJ1-1; D remains unclear. The CDR3 is made up of 14 amino acids. Germline V CDR1 and CDR2: SQVTM, ANQGSEA. The ends were cut back, 2 bases at V and 1 base at J, with 11 bases in the middle.

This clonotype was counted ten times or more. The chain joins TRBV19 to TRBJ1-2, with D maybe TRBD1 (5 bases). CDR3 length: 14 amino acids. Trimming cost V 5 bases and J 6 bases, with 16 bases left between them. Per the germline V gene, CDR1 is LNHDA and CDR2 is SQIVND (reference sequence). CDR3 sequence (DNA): TGTGCCAGTAGTTCACCATGGGGGTTCGATGGCTACACCTTC. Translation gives CASSSPWGFDGYTF. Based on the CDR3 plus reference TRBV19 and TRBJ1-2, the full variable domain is DGGITQSPKYLFRKEGQNVTLSCEQNLNHDAMYWYRQDPGQGLRLIYYSQIVNDFQKGDIAEGYSVSREKKESFPLTVTSAQKNPTAFYLCASSSPWGFDGYTFGSGTRLTVV.

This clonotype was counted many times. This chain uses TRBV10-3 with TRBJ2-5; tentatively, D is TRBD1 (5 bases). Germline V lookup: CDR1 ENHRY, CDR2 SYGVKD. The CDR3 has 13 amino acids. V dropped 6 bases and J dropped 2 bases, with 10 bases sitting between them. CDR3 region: CAIRASGQETQYF. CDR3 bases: TGTGCCATCAGAGCTTCAGGGCAAGAGACCCAGTACTTC.

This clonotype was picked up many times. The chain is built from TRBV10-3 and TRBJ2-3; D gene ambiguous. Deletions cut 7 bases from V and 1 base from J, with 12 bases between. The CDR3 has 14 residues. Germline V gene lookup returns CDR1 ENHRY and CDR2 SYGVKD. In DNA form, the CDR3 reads TGTGCCATCACGCCGGTTTCGGGCACAGATACGCAGTATTTT. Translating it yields CAITPVSGTDTQYF.

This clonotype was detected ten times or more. CDR3 in DNA: TGTGCCAGCAGTGAGGAGGCGGGTAGAAATCAGCCCCAGCATTTT. The encoded protein is CASSEEAGRNQPQHF. The chain uses TRBV2 and TRBJ1-5; unclear D gene. This CDR3 region has 15 residues. The V and J ends lost 3 bases and 4 bases respectively, with 13 bases between them. Per the germline V gene, CDR1 is SNHLY and CDR2 is FYNNEI.

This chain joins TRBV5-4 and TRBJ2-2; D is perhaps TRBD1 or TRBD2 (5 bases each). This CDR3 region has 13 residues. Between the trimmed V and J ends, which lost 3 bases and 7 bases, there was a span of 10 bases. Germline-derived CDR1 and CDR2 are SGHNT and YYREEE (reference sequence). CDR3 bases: TGTGCCAGCAGCTCTACAGGAGGCGGGGAGCTGTTTTTT. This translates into CASSSTGGGELFF.

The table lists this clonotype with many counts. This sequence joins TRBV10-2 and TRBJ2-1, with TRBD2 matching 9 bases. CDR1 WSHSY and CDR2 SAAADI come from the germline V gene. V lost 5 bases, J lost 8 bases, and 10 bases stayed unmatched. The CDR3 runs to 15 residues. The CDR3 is CASSSLAGPLDEQFF. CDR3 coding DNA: TGCGCCAGCAGTTCTCTAGCGGGACCTCTGGATGAGCAGTTCTTC.

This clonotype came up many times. The CDR3 here is CASSRDPYQETQYF. The CDR3 DNA is TGTGCCAGCAGTCGGGACCCCTACCAAGAGACCCAGTACTTC. The rearrangement links TRBV2 to TRBJ2-5; possibly TRBD1 or TRBD2 for D (5 bases each). CDR3 length equals 14 residues. Germline V lookup: CDR1 SNHLY, CDR2 FYNNEI. V lost 5 bases, J lost 0 bases, and 10 bases lay in between.

The CDR3 here is CSGRLAGGPSNEQFF. DNA for the CDR3: TGCAGTGGGAGGCTAGCGGGGGGGCCGTCCAATGAGCAGTTCTTC. The chain combines TRBV20-1 with TRBJ2-1; 12 bases are a match to TRBD2. There are 15 residues in the CDR3. The junction had 10 bases not matched to a gene; V was cut back by 7 bases and J by 6 bases. Germline V gene data show CDR1 as DFQATT and CDR2 as SNEGSKA (reference sequence).

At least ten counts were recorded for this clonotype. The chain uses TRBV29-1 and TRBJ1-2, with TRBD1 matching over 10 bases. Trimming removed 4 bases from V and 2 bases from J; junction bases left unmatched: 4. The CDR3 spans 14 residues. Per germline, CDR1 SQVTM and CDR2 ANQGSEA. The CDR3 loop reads CSVGGQGSNYGYTF. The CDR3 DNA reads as TGCAGCGTTGGGGGACAGGGGTCGAACTATGGCTACACCTTC.

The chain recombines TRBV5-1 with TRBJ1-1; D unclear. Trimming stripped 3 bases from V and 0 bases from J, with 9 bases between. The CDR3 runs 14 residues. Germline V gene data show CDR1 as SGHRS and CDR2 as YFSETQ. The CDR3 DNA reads TGCGCCAGCAGCTGGGAATTGATGAACACTGAAGCTTTCTTT. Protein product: CASSWELMNTEAFF.

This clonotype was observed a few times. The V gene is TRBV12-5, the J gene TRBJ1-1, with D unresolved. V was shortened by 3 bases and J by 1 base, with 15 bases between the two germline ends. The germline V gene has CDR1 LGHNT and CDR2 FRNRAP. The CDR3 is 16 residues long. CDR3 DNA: TGTGCTAGTGGTTTCGGGCAGCCGGAGGGGAACACTGAAGCTTTCTTT. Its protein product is CASGFGQPEGNTEAFF.

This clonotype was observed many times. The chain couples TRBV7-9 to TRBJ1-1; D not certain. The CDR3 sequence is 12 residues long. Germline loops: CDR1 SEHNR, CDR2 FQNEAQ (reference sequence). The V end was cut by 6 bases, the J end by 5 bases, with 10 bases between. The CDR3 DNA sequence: TGTGCCAGCAGTCTAGGGTGGACTGAAGCTTTCTTT. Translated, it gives CASSLGWTEAFF.